These 16 T cell receptor beta chains were all obtained from the same sample, sequenced in a study of blood T cell repertoires in COVID-19. Sequenced by immunoSEQ multiplex PCR; TCRdb stores in-frame clones only, minus some. Of about 230,000 clones listed, 86% are singletons. Specimen: peripheral blood. These TCRs come from a man in his fifties with COVID-19, enrolled during active disease.

This chain uses TRBV13 with TRBJ2-7; the match to TRBD2 covers 10 bases. Germline V lookup: CDR1 PRHDT, CDR2 FYEKMQ (reference sequence). CDR3 length equals 15 residues. The V and J ends lost 0 bases and 4 bases, in that order; junction bases with no gene match: 3. The CDR3 region has the DNA TGTGCCAGCAGCTTAGGGGCTAGCGGGAGTTACGAGCAGTACTTC. Translation gives CASSLGASGSYEQYF.

CDR3 coding DNA: TGCGCCAGCAATCCTAGCGGGGGGGTCCGGGAGCAGTTCTTC. Protein product: CASNPSGGVREQFF. The V call is TRBV4-1, the J call TRBJ2-1, with 12 bases that match TRBD2. CDR3 length: 14 residues. Germline loops: CDR1 MGHRA, CDR2 YSYEKL. The J segment lost 10 bases and the V segment lost 7 bases, leaving 8 bases of the junction unmatched.

V usage is TRBV30 and J usage is TRBJ1-5, with a possible D match to TRBD1 (6 bases). CDR3 size: 13 residues. The germline V gene encodes CDR1 GTSNPN and CDR2 SVGIG (reference sequence). V was cut by 0 bases and J by 5 bases, with 8 bases left in between. The CDR3 is CAWSVRGHQPQHF. CDR3 sequence (DNA): TGTGCCTGGAGTGTCAGGGGCCATCAGCCCCAGCATTTT.

CDR3 nucleotide sequence: TGTGCCAGCAGCTCTGGACTAGAGCAGTTCTTC. Amino acid sequence: CASSSGLEQFF. This chain uses TRBV7-2 with TRBJ2-1; perhaps TRBD2 as D (6 bases). CDR1 and CDR2 (germline): SGHTA, FQGNSA. V lost 4 bases to trimming and J lost 10 bases, with 8 bases between them. The CDR3 runs 11 residues.

This chain connects TRBV29-1 to TRBJ1-1, with D hard to call. The CDR3 length is 12 residues. Trimming stripped 5 bases from V and 4 bases from J, with 11 bases between. The germline CDR1 and CDR2 sequences are SQVTM and ANQGSEA. The CDR3 spells CSVWRGSTEAFF. The CDR3 DNA follows: TGCAGCGTTTGGCGGGGAAGCACTGAAGCTTTCTTT.

This clone was seen just once. This chain uses TRBV6-6 with TRBJ2-2, with a possible D match to TRBD2 (7 bases). The CDR3 has 14 residues. Germline V gene sequence: CDR1 MNHNY, CDR2 SVGAGI (reference sequence). Trimming shortened V by 10 bases and J by 1 base, and 13 bases separated the two germline ends. For the CDR3, the DNA is TGTGCCACTGACGGGGGGCTGAACACCGGGGAGCTGTTTTTT. It codes for CATDGGLNTGELFF.

The sample holds one count of this clone. This chain connects TRBV5-1 to TRBJ2-5; TRBD2 aligns across 10 bases. The CDR3 is 16 amino acids. The J segment lost 5 bases and the V segment lost 0 bases, leaving 7 bases of the junction unmatched. The V gene's germline CDR1 is SGHRS and CDR2 YFSETQ. The CDR3 sequence is CASSLGSLAGVETQYF. CDR3 sequence (DNA): TGCGCCAGCAGCTTGGGGTCTCTAGCGGGGGTCGAGACCCAGTACTTC.

The chain has TRBV30 and TRBJ1-1; 7 nucleotides match TRBD1. The CDR3 is made up of 14 amino acids. Germline V gives CDR1 GTSNPN, CDR2 SVGIG (reference sequence). With V trimmed by 4 bases and J by 5 bases, 10 bases remained unmatched. CDR3 loop: CAWKTTGVWTEAFF. The CDR3 DNA sequence: TGTGCCTGGAAGACAACAGGGGTGTGGACTGAAGCTTTCTTT. The full variable domain, with the rest looked up from reference TRBV30 and TRBJ1-1, is SQTIHQWPATLVQPVGSPLSLECTVEGTSNPNLYWYRQAAGRGLQLLFYSVGIGQISSEVPQNLSASRPQDRQFILSSKKLLLSDSGFYLCAWKTTGVWTEAFFGQGTRLTVV.

The V call is TRBV9, the J call TRBJ1-6; 8 nucleotides agree with TRBD1. Per germline, CDR1 SGDLS and CDR2 YYNGEE. The J segment lost 10 bases and the V segment lost 2 bases, leaving 5 bases of the junction unmatched. The CDR3 covers 14 residues. This CDR3 reads CASSVGQVSSPLHF. DNA of the CDR3: TGTGCCAGCAGCGTGGGACAGGTATCATCACCCCTCCACTTT.

V is TRBV9 and J is TRBJ2-7, with a weak D call TRBD1 (5 bases). The CDR3 consists of 15 residues. From germline, CDR1 is SGDLS and CDR2 YYNGEE. Trimming stripped 0 bases from V and 0 bases from J, with 10 bases between. The CDR3 loop is CASSVGGLSSYEQYF. The CDR3 bases are TGTGCCAGCAGCGTAGGGGGCCTGAGCTCCTACGAGCAGTACTTC.

In this sample, this clone turned up a few times. V gene TRBV12-3 or TRBV12-4 combines with J gene TRBJ1-1; possible D gene TRBD1, 6 bases. The ends were cut back, 5 bases at V and 4 bases at J, with 8 bases in the middle. CDR3 length: 12 residues. CDR3 in DNA: TGTGCCAGCAGTCAACAGGGCACTGAAGCTTTCTTT. This encodes CASSQQGTEAFF.

The CDR3 bases are TGCGCCAGCAGCCCTCCTCCCCTAGCGGGGGGTCCATACGAGCAGTACTTC. It specifies CASSPPPLAGGPYEQYF. J is TRBJ2-7 and V is TRBV5-1; 11 bases agree with TRBD2. The CDR3 is made up of 17 amino acids. Germline loops: CDR1 SGHRS, CDR2 YFSETQ. The ends lost 4 bases at V and 4 bases at J; junction bases unmatched: 13.

There are a few counts of this clone. The V call is TRBV2, the J call TRBJ2-1, with a tentative D call TRBD2 (5 bases). This CDR3 comprises 15 residues. The V gene lost 2 bases and the J gene lost 0 bases, with 8 bases spanning the gap. Per the germline V gene, CDR1 is SNHLY and CDR2 is FYNNEI. CDR3: CASSEIGSSYNEQFF. CDR3 sequence (DNA): TGTGCCAGCAGTGAAATTGGGAGCTCCTACAATGAGCAGTTCTTC.

The chain recombines TRBV7-9 with TRBJ1-1; 9 bases are a match to TRBD1. The CDR3 totals 14 residues. With 3 bases clipped from V and 6 bases from J, the junction kept 5 bases outside the gene matches. Germline V gene sequence: CDR1 SEHNR, CDR2 FQNEAQ (reference sequence). In DNA, the CDR3 is TGTGCCAGCAGCTTCACAGGGGGCGGGTCTGAAGCTTTCTTT. This codes for CASSFTGGGSEAFF.

This clone has a handful of counts. V and J are TRBV28 and TRBJ2-7, with D perhaps TRBD1 (5 bases). V was clipped by 11 bases and J by 0 bases, with 14 bases between them. Looked up from germline, CDR1 is MDHEN and CDR2 is SYDVKM. The CDR3 loop spans 13 amino acids. The CDR3 DNA sequence: TGTGCCGGGATGGACACCGACTCCTACGAGCAGTACTTC. Protein: CAGMDTDSYEQYF. Using reference TRBV28 and TRBJ2-7 for the parts outside the CDR3, the full variable domain is DVKVTQSSRYLVKRTGEKVFLECVQDMDHENMFWYRQDPGLGLRLIYFSYDVKMKEKGDIPEGYSVSREKKERFSLILESASTNQTSMYLCAGMDTDSYEQYFGPGTRLTVT.

V usage is TRBV7-3 and J usage is TRBJ2-5; a weak D match, TRBD1 (6 bases). CDR1 and CDR2 from the germline V gene are SGHTA and FQGTGA. The ends were cut back, 5 bases at V and 2 bases at J, with 15 bases in the middle. The CDR3 loop spans 15 amino acids. CDR3 protein: CASSPQTGLQETQYF. The CDR3 region has the DNA TGTGCCAGCAGCCCCCAGACAGGATTACAAGAGACCCAGTACTTC.